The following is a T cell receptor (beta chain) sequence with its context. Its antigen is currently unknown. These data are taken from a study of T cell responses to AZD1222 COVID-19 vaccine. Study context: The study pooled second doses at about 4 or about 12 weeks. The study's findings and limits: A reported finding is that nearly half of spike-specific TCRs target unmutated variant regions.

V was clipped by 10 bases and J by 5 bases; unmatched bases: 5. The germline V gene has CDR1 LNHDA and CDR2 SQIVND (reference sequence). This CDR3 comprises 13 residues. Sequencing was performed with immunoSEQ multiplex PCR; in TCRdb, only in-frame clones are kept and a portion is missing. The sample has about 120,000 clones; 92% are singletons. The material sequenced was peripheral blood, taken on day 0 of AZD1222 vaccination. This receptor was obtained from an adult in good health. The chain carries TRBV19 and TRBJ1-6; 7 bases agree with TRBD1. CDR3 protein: CATLDRNNSPLHF. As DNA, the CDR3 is TGTGCCACCTTGGACAGGAATAATTCACCCCTCCACTTT.